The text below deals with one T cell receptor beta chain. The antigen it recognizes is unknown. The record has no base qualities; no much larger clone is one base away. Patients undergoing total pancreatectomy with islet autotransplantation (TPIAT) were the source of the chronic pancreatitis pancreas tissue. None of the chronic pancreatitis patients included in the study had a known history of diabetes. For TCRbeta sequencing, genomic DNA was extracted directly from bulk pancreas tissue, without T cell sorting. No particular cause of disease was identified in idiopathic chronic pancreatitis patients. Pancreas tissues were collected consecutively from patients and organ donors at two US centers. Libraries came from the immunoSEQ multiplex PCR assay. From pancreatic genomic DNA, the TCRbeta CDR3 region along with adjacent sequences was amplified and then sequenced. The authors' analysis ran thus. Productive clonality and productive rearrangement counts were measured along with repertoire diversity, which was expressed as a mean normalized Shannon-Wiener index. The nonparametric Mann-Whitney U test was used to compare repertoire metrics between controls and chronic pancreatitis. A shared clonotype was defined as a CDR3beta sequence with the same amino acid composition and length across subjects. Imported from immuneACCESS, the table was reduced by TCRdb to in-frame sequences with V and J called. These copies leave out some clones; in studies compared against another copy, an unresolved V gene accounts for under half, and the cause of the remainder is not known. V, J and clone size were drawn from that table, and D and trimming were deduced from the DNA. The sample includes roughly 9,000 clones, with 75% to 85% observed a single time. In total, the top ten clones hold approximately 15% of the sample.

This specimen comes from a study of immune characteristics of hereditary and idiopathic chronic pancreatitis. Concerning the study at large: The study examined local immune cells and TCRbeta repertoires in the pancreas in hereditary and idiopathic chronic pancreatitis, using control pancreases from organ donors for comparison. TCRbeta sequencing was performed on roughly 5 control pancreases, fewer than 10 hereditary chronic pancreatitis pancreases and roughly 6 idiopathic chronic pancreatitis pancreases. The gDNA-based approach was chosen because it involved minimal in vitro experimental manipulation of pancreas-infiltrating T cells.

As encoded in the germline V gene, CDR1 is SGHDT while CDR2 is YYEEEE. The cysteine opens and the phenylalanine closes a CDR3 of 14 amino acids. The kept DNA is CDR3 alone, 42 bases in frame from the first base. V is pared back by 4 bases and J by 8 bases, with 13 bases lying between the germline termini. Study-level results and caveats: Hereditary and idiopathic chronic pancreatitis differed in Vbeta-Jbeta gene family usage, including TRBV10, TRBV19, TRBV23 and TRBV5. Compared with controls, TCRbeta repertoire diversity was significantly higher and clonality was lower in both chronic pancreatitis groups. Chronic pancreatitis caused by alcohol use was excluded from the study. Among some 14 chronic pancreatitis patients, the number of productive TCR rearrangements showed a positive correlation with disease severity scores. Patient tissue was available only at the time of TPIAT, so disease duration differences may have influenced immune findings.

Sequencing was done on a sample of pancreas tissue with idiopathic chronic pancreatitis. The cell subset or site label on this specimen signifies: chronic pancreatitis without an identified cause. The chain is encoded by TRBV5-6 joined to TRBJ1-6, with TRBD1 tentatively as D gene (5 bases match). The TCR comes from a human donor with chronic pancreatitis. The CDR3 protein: CASSPRRGDSPLHF. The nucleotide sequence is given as TGTGCCAGCAGCCCCCGTCGGGGGGATTCACCCCTCCACTTT.